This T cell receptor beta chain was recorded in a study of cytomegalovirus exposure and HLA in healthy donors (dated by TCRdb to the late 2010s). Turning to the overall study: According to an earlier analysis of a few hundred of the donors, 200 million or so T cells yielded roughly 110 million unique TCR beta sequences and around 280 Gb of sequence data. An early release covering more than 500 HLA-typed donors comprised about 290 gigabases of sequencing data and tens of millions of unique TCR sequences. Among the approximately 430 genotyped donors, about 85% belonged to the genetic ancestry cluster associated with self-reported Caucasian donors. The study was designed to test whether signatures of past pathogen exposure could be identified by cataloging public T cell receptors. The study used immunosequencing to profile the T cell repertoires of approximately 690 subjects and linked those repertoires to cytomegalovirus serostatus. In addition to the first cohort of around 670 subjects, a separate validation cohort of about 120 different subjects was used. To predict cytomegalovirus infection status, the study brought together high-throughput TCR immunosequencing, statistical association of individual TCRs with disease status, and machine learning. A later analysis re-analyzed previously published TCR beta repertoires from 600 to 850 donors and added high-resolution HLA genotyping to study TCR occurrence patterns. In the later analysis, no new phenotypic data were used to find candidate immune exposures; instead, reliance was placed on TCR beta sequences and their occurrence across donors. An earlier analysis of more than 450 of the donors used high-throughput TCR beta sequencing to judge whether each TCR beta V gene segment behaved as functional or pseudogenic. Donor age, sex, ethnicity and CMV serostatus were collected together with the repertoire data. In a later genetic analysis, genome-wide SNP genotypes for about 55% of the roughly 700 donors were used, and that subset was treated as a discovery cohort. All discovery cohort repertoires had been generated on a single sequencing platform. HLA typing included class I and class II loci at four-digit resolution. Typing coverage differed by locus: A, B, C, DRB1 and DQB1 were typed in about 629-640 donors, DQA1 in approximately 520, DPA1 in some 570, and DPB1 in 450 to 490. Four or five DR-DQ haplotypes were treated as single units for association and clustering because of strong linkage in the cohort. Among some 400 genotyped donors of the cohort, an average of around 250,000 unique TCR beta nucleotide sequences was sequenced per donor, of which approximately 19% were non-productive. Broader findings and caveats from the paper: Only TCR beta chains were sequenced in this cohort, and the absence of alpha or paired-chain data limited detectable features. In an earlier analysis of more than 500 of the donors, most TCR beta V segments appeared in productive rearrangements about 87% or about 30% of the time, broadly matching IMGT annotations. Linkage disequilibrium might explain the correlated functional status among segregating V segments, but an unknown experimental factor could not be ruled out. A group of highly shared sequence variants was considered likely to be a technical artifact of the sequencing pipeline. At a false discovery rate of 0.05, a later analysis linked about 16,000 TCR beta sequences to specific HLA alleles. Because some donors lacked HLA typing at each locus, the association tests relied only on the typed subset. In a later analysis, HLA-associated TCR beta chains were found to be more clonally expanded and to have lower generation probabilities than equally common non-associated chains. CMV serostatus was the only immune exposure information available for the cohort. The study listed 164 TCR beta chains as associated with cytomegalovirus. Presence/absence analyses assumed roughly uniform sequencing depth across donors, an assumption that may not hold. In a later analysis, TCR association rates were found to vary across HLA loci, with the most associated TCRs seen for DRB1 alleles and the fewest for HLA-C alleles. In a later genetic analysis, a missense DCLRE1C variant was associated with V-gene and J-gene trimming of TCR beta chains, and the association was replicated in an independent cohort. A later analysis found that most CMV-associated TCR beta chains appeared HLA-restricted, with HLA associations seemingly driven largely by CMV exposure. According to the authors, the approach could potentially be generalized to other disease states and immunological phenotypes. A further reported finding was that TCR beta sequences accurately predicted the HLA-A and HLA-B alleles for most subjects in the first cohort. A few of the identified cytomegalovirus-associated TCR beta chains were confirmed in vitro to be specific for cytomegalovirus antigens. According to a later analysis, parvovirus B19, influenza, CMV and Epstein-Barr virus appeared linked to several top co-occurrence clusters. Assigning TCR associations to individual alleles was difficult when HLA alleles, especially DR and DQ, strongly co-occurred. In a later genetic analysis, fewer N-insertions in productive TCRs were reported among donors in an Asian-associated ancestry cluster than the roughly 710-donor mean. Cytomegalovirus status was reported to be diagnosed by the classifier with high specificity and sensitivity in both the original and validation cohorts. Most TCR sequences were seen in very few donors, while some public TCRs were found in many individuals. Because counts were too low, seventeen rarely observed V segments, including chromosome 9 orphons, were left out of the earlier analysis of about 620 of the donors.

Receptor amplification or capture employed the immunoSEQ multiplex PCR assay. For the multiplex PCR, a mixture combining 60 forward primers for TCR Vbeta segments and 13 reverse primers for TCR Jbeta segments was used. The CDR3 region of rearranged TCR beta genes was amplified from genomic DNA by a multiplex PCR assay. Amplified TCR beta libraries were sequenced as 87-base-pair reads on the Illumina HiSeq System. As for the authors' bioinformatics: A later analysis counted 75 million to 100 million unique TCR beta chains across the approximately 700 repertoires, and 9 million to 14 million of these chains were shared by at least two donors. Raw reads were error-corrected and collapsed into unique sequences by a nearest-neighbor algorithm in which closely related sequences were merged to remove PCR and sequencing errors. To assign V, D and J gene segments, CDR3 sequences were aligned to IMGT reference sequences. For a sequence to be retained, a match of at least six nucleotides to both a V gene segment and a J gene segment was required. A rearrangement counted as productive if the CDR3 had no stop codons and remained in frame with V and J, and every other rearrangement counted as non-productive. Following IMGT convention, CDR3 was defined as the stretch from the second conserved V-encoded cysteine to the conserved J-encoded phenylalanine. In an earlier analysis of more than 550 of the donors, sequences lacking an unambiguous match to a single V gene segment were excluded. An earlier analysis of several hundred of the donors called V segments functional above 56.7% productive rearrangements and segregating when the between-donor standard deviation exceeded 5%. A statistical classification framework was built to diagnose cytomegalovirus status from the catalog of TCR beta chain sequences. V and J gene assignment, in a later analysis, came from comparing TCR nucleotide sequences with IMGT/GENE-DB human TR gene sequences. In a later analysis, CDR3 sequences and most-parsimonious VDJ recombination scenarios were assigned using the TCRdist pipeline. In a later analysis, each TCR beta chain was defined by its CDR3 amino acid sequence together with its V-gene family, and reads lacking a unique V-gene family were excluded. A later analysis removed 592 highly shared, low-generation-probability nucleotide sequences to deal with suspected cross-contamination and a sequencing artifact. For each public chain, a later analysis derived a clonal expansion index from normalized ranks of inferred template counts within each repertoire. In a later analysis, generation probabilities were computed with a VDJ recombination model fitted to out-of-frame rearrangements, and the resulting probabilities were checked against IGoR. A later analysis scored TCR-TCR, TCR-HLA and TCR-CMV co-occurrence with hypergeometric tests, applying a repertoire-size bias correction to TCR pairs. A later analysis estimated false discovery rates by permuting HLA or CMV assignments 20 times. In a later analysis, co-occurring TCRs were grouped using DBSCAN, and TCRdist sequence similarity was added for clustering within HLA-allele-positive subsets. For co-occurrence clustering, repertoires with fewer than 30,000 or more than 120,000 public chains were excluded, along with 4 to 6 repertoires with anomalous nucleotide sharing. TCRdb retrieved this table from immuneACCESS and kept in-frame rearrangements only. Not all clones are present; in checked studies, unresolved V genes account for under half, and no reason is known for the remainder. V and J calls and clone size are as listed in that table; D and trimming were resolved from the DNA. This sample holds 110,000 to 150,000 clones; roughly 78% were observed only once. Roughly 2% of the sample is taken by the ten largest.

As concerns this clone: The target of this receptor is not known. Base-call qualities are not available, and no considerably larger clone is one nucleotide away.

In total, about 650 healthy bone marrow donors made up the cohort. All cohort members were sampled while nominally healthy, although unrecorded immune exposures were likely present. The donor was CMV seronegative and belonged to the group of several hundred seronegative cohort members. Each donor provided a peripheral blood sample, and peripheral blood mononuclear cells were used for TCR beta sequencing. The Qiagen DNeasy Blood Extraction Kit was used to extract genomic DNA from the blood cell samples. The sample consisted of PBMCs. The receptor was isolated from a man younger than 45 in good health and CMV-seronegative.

In nucleotide form, the sequence is TGTGCCAGCAGCTTAGGCGGTTGGAACACTGAAGCTTTCTTT. It encodes CASSLGGWNTEAFF. The chain couples TRBV11-2 to TRBJ1-1; there is no confident call for the D gene. Including cysteine and phenylalanine, the CDR3 has 14 amino acids. Here the CDR3 DNA is all that survives: 42 bases in frame from base 1. Reading the germline V gene gives CDR1 SGHAT and CDR2 FQNNGV. V and J are truncated by 1 base and 1 base respectively, leaving an intervening sequence of 7 bases.